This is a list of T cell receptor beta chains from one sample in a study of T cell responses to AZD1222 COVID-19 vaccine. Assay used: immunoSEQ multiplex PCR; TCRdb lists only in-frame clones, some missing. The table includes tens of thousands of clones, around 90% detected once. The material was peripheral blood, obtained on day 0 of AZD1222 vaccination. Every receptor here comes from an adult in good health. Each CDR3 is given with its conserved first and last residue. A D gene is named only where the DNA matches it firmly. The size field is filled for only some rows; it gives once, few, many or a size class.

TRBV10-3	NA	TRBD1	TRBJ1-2	CAIRQGGVDYGYTF	TGTGCCATCCGACAGGGGGGTGTAGACTATGGCTACACCTTC
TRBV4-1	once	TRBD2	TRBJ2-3	CASSQVLKTSSPTDTQYF	TGCGCCAGCAGCCAAGTTCTCAAGACTAGCAGCCCCACAGATACGCAGTATTTT
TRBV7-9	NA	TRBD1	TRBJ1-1	CASSTGQGKTEAFF	TGTGCCAGCAGCACCGGACAGGGGAAAACTGAAGCTTTCTTT
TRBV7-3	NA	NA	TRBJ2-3	CASSRVGGQADTQYF	TGTGCCAGCAGCCGAGTGGGGGGTCAGGCAGATACGCAGTATTTT
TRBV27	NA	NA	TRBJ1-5	CASSFQTGSNQPQHF	TGTGCCAGCAGTTTTCAAACAGGGAGCAATCAGCCCCAGCATTTT
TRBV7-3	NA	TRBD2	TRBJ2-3	CASSPKRGDTDTQYF	TGTGCCAGCAGCCCGAAGCGGGGCGACACAGATACGCAGTATTTT
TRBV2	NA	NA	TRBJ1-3	CASIRGADGNTIYF	TGTGCCAGCATTAGAGGGGCGGATGGAAACACCATATATTTT
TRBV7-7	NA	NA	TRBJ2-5	CASSLREGWETQYF	TGTGCTAGCAGCTTACGTGAAGGGTGGGAGACCCAGTACTTC
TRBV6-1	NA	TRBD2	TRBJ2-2	CASSELAGGPGELFF	TGTGCCAGCAGTGAGCTAGCGGGGGGCCCCGGGGAGCTGTTTTTT
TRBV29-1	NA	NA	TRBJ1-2	CSVDIGRDYGYTF	TGCAGCGTTGATATCGGCAGGGACTATGGCTACACCTTC
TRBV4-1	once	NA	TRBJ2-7	CASSSRTNYEQYF	TGCGCCAGCAGCTCCCGGACGAACTACGAGCAGTACTTC
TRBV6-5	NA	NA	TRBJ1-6	CASRQATGINSPLHF	TGTGCCAGCAGACAGGCTACAGGGATAAACTCACCCCTCCACTTT
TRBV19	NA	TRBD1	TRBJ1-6	CASSIGWDRGNSPLHF	TGTGCCAGTAGTATAGGTTGGGACAGGGGGAATTCACCCCTCCACTTT
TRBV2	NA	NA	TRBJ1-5	CASSAIDGRNQPQHF	TGTGCCAGCAGTGCGATAGACGGACGCAATCAGCCCCAGCATTTT
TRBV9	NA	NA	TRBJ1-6	CASSAGQTFSSYNSPLHF	TGTGCCAGCAGCGCAGGACAGACCTTTAGCTCCTATAATTCACCCCTCCACTTT
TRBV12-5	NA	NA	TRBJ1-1	CASGWEGTEAFF	TGTGCTAGTGGTTGGGAGGGGACTGAAGCTTTCTTT
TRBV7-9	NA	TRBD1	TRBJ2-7	CASSLRQGVGYEQYF	TGTGCCAGCAGCTTAAGGCAGGGGGTAGGCTACGAGCAGTACTTC
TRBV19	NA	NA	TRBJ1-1	CASSITARGANTEAFF	TGTGCCAGTAGTATAACCGCGAGGGGGGCGAACACTGAAGCTTTCTTT
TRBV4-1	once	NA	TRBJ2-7	CASSLTGQGGHEQYF	TGCGCCAGCAGCCTGACTGGGCAGGGGGGCCACGAGCAGTACTTC
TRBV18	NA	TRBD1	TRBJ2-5	CASSPPGSGTGAETQYF	TGTGCCAGCTCACCACCCGGCTCCGGGACAGGGGCGGAGACCCAGTACTTC
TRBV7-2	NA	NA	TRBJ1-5	CASSRGGADQPQHF	TGTGCCAGCAGCCGCGGGGGGGCAGATCAGCCCCAGCATTTT
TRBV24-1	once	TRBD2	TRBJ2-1	CATSGVAGGREQFF	TGTGCCACCAGTGGAGTAGCGGGGGGAAGAGAGCAGTTCTTC
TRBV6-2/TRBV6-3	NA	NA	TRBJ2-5	CASSPRGRAGETQYF	TGTGCCAGCAGCCCTCGGGGGCGGGCCGGGGAGACCCAGTACTTC
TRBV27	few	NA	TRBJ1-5	CASSLSMDNQPQHF	TGTGCCAGCAGCCTAAGTATGGACAATCAGCCCCAGCATTTT
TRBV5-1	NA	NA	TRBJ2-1	CASSLEAYNEQFF	TGCGCCAGCAGCTTAGAGGCCTACAATGAGCAGTTCTTC
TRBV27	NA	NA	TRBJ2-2	CAASVSGVPTGELFF	TGTGCCGCTAGCGTAAGCGGTGTACCCACCGGGGAGCTGTTTTTT
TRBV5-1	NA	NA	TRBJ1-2	CASSPAGRGDYGYTF	TGCGCCAGCAGCCCCGCCGGCAGGGGAGACTATGGCTACACCTTC
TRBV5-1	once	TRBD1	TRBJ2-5	CASSFGRGKETQYF	TGCGCCAGCAGCTTCGGCAGGGGGAAAGAGACCCAGTACTTC
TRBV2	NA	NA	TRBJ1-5	CASGFMDQPQHF	TGTGCCAGCGGATTCATGGATCAGCCCCAGCATTTT
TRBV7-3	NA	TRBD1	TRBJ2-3	CASSPTGAADTQYF	TGTGCCAGCAGCCCGACAGGGGCGGCGGATACGCAGTATTTT
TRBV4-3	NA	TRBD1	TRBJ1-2	CASSQDSGQGASNYGYTF	TGCGCCAGCAGCCAAGACTCTGGACAGGGGGCTTCCAACTATGGCTACACCTTC
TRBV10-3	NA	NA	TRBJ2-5	CAIGTVQETQYF	TGTGCCATCGGGACGGTACAAGAGACCCAGTACTTC
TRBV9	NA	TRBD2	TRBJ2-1	CASSLGLAGDYNEQFF	TGTGCCAGCAGCTTGGGACTAGCGGGGGATTACAATGAGCAGTTCTTC
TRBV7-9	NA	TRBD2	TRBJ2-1	CASSFSLTSGGDNEQFF	TGTGCCAGCAGCTTCTCCCTGACTAGCGGGGGGGACAATGAGCAGTTCTTC
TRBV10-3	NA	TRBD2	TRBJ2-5	CAISTTGGLADPTRREETQYF	TGTGCCATCAGTACGACAGGGGGACTAGCGGACCCTACAAGGAGGGAAGAGACCCAGTACTTC
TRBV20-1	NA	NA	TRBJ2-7	CSARDPYEQYF	TGCAGTGCTAGAGATCCCTACGAGCAGTACTTC
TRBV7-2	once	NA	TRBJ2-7	CASSNGHSYEQYF	TGTGCCAGCAGCAATGGACATTCCTACGAGCAGTACTTC
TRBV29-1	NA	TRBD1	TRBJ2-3	CSVDRDRGPTDTQYF	TGCAGCGTTGACCGGGACAGGGGGCCCACAGATACGCAGTATTTT
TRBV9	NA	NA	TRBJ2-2	CASRNTGELFF	TGTGCCAGCAGGAACACCGGGGAGCTGTTTTTT
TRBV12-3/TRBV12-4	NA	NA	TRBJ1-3	CASRVGVGNTIYF	TGTGCCAGCAGAGTTGGGGTAGGAAACACCATATATTTT
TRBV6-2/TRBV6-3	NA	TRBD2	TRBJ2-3	CASSYSGAGGPDTQYF	TGTGCCAGCAGTTACTCGGGTGCGGGGGGGCCAGATACGCAGTATTTT
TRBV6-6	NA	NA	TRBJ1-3	CASSSVGGSGNTIYF	TGTGCCAGCAGTTCCGTGGGGGGCTCTGGAAACACCATATATTTT
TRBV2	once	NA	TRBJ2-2	CASSEDPPPIGELFF	TGTGCCAGCAGTGAAGACCCCCCACCCATTGGGGAGCTGTTTTTT
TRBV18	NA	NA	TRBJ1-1	CASSPTDGNTEAFF	TGTGCCAGCTCACCAACGGACGGAAACACTGAAGCTTTCTTT
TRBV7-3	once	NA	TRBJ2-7	CASSLTLGEQYF	TGTGCCAGCAGCTTAACTTTAGGGGAACAGTACTTC
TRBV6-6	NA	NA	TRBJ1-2	CASSYSSGPFNYGYTF	TGTGCCAGCAGTTACTCGTCAGGCCCCTTTAACTATGGCTACACCTTC
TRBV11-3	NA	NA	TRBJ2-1	CASSRADSYNEQFF	TGTGCCAGCAGCCGAGCGGACAGCTACAATGAGCAGTTCTTC
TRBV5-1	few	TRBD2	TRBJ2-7	CASSLDSTGTSIFLEQYF	TGCGCCAGCAGCTTAGACAGCACCGGGACTAGCATTTTTCTCGAGCAGTACTTC
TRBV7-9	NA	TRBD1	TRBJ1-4	CASSWATGGGTNEKLFF	TGTGCCAGCAGCTGGGCGACAGGGGGCGGAACTAATGAAAAACTGTTTTTT
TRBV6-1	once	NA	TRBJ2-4	CASSDPISRNIQYF	TGTGCCAGCAGTGACCCTATAAGTCGGAACATTCAGTACTTC
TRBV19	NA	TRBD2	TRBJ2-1	CARGGHEQFF	TGTGCCCGGGGGGGGCATGAGCAGTTCTTC
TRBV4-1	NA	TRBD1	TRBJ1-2	CASSQGPGTGDYGYTF	TGCGCCAGCAGCCAAGGACCCGGGACAGGGGACTATGGCTACACCTTC
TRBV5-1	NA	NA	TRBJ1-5	CAIRGTEPQHF	TGCGCCATCCGGGGTACGGAGCCCCAGCATTTT
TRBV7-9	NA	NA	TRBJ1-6	CASSLVTVGDSPLHF	TGTGCCAGCAGCTTAGTAACAGTAGGTGACTCACCCCTCCACTTT
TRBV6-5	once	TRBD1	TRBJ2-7	CASTVGQASTYEQYF	TGTGCCAGCACCGTGGGACAGGCGTCAACCTACGAGCAGTACTTC
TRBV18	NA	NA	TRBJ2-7	CASSPLDPDEQYF	TGTGCCAGCTCGCCTCTAGATCCGGACGAGCAGTACTTC
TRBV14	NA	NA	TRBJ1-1	CASCGEGAFF	TGTGCCAGCTGCGGCGAGGGAGCTTTCTTT
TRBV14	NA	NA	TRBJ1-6	CASNGQKNNSPLHF	TGTGCCAGCAACGGACAGAAAAATAATTCACCCCTCCACTTT